Given below is one TCR beta chain in context. Its antigen is as yet unknown. The assay, immunoSEQ v3.0, was run at survey level. Assay used: immunoSEQ multiplex PCR; TCRdb lists only in-frame clones, some missing. The table includes 28,000 or so clones, 78% detected once. The V gene lost 3 bases and the J gene lost 1 base, with 9 bases spanning the gap. This CDR3 region has 14 residues. In germline, CDR1 is LNHDA, CDR2 SQIVND (reference sequence). The data were obtained in a study of long-term antiretroviral therapy in people with HIV. Across the whole study: The 2015 recommendation for immediate ART came about a decade after the earliest samples. Study outcomes and limitations: In samples taken after ART, diversity increased but remained below transplant donor control levels.

Treated in the United States were all of the participants with HIV. Sequenced here: unsorted PBMCs, sampled 1.5 years before starting antiretroviral therapy. The J gene is TRBJ1-1, the V gene TRBV19, with no clear D. The sequence was collected from a man younger than 35 with HIV. CDR3 DNA sequence: TGTGCCAGTAGTATCGGGCCTAGGAACACTGAAGCTTTCTTT. It translates to CASSIGPRNTEAFF.